This T cell receptor beta chain is from a study of tumor-infiltrating lymphocytes in primary liver carcinoma. Study-level findings and limits: The study found tumor-adjacent and tumor-blood pairs overlapped less than tumor region pairs.

In regard to this clonotype: The antigen is unknown. The germline gene is not matched at one end of the junction; a read error may be the cause.

This CDR3 has 16 residues. Unsorted whole blood yielded the blood RNA, and germline DNA was also extracted. Reverse transcription of roughly 0.5 ug total RNA with a constant-region primer produced TCR beta cDNA. Nested multiplex PCR, run for three rounds with slightly modified ARM-PCR, yielded TCR beta libraries. Both of the initial two PCR rounds ran for around 9 cycles and employed TRBV1-TRBV30 forward primers alongside a C-beta reverse primer. MiXCR, applied by TCRdb to the multiplex PCR reads, yields one record per CDR3 protein. The table shows 150,000 to 200,000 distinct CDR3 sequences, with about 60% occurring only once.

Sequencing used peripheral blood. The clonotype comes from a man between 40 and 49 years old with primary liver carcinoma and hepatitis B virus infection. The rearrangement links TRBV12-3 or TRBV12-4 to TRBJ1-4; the D is unclear. CDR3 in amino acids: CAGSSPRTGSNEKLFF. The CDR3, as DNA: TGTGCCGGCAGTTCCCCCCGGACGGGATCTAATGAAAAACTGTTTTTT.